Following are 18 T cell receptor beta chains from one sample sequenced in a study of blood T cell repertoires in COVID-19. TCRdb's copy holds only in-frame clones and misses some; the assay was immunoSEQ multiplex PCR. The sample consists of fewer than 300,000 clones, roughly 85% of them appearing once. Sequences were obtained from PBMCs or T cells enriched from blood (not recorded which). All receptors come from a woman aged 25 to 39 who had recovered from COVID-19.

V usage is TRBV7-9 and J usage is TRBJ1-2, with 7 nucleotides matching TRBD1. The trim removed 4 bases at V and 4 bases at J, leaving 6 bases unmatched. Germline CDR1 and CDR2: SEHNR and FQNEAQ (reference sequence). This CDR3 has 14 amino acids. CDR3 sequence: CASSWKGQFYGYTF. The CDR3 DNA is TGTGCCAGCAGCTGGAAGGGACAGTTCTATGGCTACACCTTC.

CDR3 residues: CASSLQGVTYEQYF. CDR3 sequence (DNA): TGTGCCAGTAGTTTACAGGGGGTAACCTACGAGCAGTACTTC. This chain connects TRBV19 to TRBJ2-7; TRBD1 matches 8 bases. Germline V lookup: CDR1 LNHDA, CDR2 SQIVND (reference sequence). The CDR3 spans 14 residues. The ends lost 5 bases at V and 2 bases at J; junction bases unmatched: 5.

The table lists this clone with a count of one. The V call is TRBV4-1, the J call TRBJ1-6; TRBD1 might be the D (6 bases). Trimming took off 4 bases at V and 7 bases at J, with 17 bases between the two ends. The CDR3 contains 16 residues. CDR1 is MGHRA and CDR2 is YSYEKL in the germline V gene. The CDR3 region has the DNA TGCGCCAGCAGCCCCGAACACAGGGTTGGAAATTCACCCCTCCACTTT. Translating it yields CASSPEHRVGNSPLHF.

V gene TRBV11-3 combines with J gene TRBJ2-1, with 7 bases matching TRBD1. Germline V gives CDR1 SGHNT, CDR2 YENEEA. Unmatched junction bases numbered 5, after V lost 1 base and J lost 5 bases. CDR3 size: 15 residues. The CDR3 sequence: CASSLGRGSDNEQFF. The CDR3 region has the DNA TGTGCCAGCAGCTTAGGCAGGGGGTCCGACAATGAGCAGTTCTTC. Looking up the rest from reference TRBV11-3 and TRBJ2-1 gives the full variable domain: EAGVVQSPRYKIIEKKQPVAFWCNPISGHNTLYWYLQNLGQGPELLIRYENEEAVDDSQLPKDRFSAERLKGVDSTLKIQPAELGDSAVYLCASSLGRGSDNEQFFGPGTRLTVL.

This clone showed up just once. This chain links TRBV27 with TRBJ1-1; D remains unclear. The length of the CDR3 is 15 residues. The V and J ends lost 1 base and 1 base respectively, with 10 bases between them. CDR1 MNHEY and CDR2 SMNVEV come from the germline V gene (reference sequence). The DNA for the CDR3 is TGTGCCAGCAGTTTATTAGCGGTTCGGAACACTGAAGCTTTCTTT. Amino acids: CASSLLAVRNTEAFF.

The chain uses TRBV7-6 and TRBJ2-2; 10 bases fit TRBD2. The CDR3 is 21 amino acids. Germline values: CDR1 SGHVS, CDR2 FNYEAQ. With V trimmed by 2 bases and J by 5 bases, 20 bases remained unmatched. CDR3 coding DNA: TGTGCCAGCAGCTTAATCCCCGCGGCTAGCGGGGGATCGATCCTAACCGGGGAGCTGTTTTTT. It codes for CASSLIPAASGGSILTGELFF. Full variable domain (outside the CDR3, taken from reference TRBV7-6 and TRBJ2-2): GAGVSQSPRYKVTKRGQDVALRCDPISGHVSLYWYRQALGQGPEFLTYFNYEAQQDKSGLPNDRFSAERPEGSISTLTIQRTEQRDSAMYRCASSLIPAASGGSILTGELFFGEGSRLTVL.

J is TRBJ1-1 and V is TRBV19; D gene ambiguous. Germline V gene data show CDR1 as LNHDA and CDR2 as SQIVND (reference sequence). Trimming cost V 3 bases and J 5 bases, with 7 bases left between them. The CDR3 runs to 12 residues. CDR3 DNA: TGTGCCAGTAGTATTCGTGAGACTGAAGCTTTCTTT. Amino acid sequence: CASSIRETEAFF. Full variable domain (outside the CDR3, taken from reference TRBV19 and TRBJ1-1): DGGITQSPKYLFRKEGQNVTLSCEQNLNHDAMYWYRQDPGQGLRLIYYSQIVNDFQKGDIAEGYSVSREKKESFPLTVTSAQKNPTAFYLCASSIRETEAFFGQGTRLTVV.

V usage is TRBV7-8 and J usage is TRBJ2-5; 9 bases map to TRBD1. Looked up from germline, CDR1 is SGHVS and CDR2 is FQNEAQ. J was trimmed by 2 bases and V by 8 bases; bases with no gene match: 12. The CDR3 contains 16 residues. CDR3 sequence: CASPGQGKVEQETQYF. The CDR3 DNA reads TGTGCCAGCCCGGGACAGGGTAAGGTGGAACAAGAGACCCAGTACTTC.

CDR3 amino acids: CASSPLAGEADTQYF. The CDR3 DNA sequence: TGTGCCAGCTCACCATTAGCGGGAGAGGCAGATACGCAGTATTTT. This chain connects TRBV18 to TRBJ2-3; 9 bases line up with TRBD2. This CDR3 comprises 15 residues. The trim removed 2 bases at V and 4 bases at J, leaving 4 bases unmatched. Germline V gene sequence: CDR1 KGHSH, CDR2 LQKENI.

The chain recombines TRBV29-1 with TRBJ1-2; D possibly corresponds to TRBD1 (6 bases). The ends were cut back, 4 bases at V and 4 bases at J, with 10 bases in the middle. This CDR3 is built from 12 residues. Germline V CDR1 and CDR2: SQVTM, ANQGSEA. The CDR3 region has the DNA TGCAGCGTTGTGGGGGCGGGCTATGGCTACACCTTC. Translated: CSVVGAGYGYTF.

J is TRBJ2-1 and V is TRBV7-3; TRBD1 matches 7 bases. The CDR3 length is 18 residues. The V and J ends lost 5 bases and 9 bases, in that order; junction bases with no gene match: 22. Germline V lookup: CDR1 SGHTA, CDR2 FQGTGA. The CDR3 region is CASSPAPSDRVYNGEQFF. In DNA, the CDR3 is TGTGCCAGCAGCCCAGCTCCCTCAGACAGGGTGTATAACGGTGAGCAGTTCTTC.

This chain joins TRBV7-8 and TRBJ2-5, with 7 bases aligning to TRBD2. The CDR3 runs to 15 residues. V gave up 6 bases and J gave up 6 bases; unmatched junction bases: 13. Germline V gives CDR1 SGHVS, CDR2 FQNEAQ. CDR3 DNA: TGTGCCAGCAGGGCTACGGGAGGCCGTGAGAAGACCCAGTACTTC. Translation: CASRATGGREKTQYF.

This clone was counted a single time. The CDR3 reads CASSLATGLPLNTEAFF. The CDR3 coding sequence is TGTGCCAGCAGCTTAGCGACAGGGCTACCCTTGAACACTGAAGCTTTCTTT. The chain joins TRBV7-9 to TRBJ1-1, with 7 bases lining up with TRBD1. Germline lookup yields CDR1 SEHNR and CDR2 FQNEAQ (reference sequence). Unmatched junction bases numbered 7, after V lost 0 bases and J lost 0 bases. This CDR3 contains 17 residues.

The gene calls are TRBV2 and TRBJ1-3; D is unclear. The V gene lost 4 bases and the J gene lost 1 base, with 5 bases spanning the gap. The CDR3 covers 13 residues. Germline V gene sequence: CDR1 SNHLY, CDR2 FYNNEI. The CDR3 here is CASSVRSGNTIYF. As DNA, the CDR3 is TGTGCCAGCAGTGTGCGTTCTGGAAACACCATATATTTT.

This chain uses TRBV21-1 with TRBJ1-2; the table assigns TRBD1, which was not confirmed against the DNA. TRBV21-1 corresponds to a pseudogene. The CDR3 loop spans 15 amino acids. DNA for the CDR3: TGTGCCAGCAGCCTGCCTGGGTGGACAGCATATGGCTACACCTTC. Its protein product is CASSLPGWTAYGYTF.

V gene TRBV28 combines with J gene TRBJ1-3; 10 bases align to TRBD1. The CDR3 totals 16 residues. Germline values: CDR1 MDHEN, CDR2 SYDVKM. The trim removed 3 bases at V and 4 bases at J, leaving 6 bases unmatched. The CDR3 region has the DNA TGTGCCAGCAGTTTTTCTATGGGACAGGGGGGAAACACCATATATTTT. Translation gives CASSFSMGQGGNTIYF.

The rearrangement joins TRBV28 to TRBJ1-5; no clear D. The CDR3 totals 16 residues. V dropped 5 bases and J dropped 3 bases, with 17 bases sitting between them. Germline lookup yields CDR1 MDHEN and CDR2 SYDVKM. CDR3 residues: CASSKTGSPFNQPQHF. In DNA form, the CDR3 reads TGTGCCAGCAGTAAGACCGGGTCTCCTTTCAATCAGCCCCAGCATTTT. Using reference TRBV28 and TRBJ1-5 for the parts outside the CDR3, the full variable domain is DVKVTQSSRYLVKRTGEKVFLECVQDMDHENMFWYRQDPGLGLRLIYFSYDVKMKEKGDIPEGYSVSREKKERFSLILESASTNQTSMYLCASSKTGSPFNQPQHFGDGTRLSIL.

This chain links TRBV9 with TRBJ1-2, with 7 bases identical to TRBD1. V dropped 0 bases and J dropped 5; count of bases not matched to a gene: 7. The CDR3 runs 15 residues. Germline values: CDR1 SGDLS, CDR2 YYNGEE. The CDR3 here is CASSVGSGGLYGYTF. The CDR3 nucleotides are TGTGCCAGCAGCGTAGGCTCAGGGGGACTGTATGGCTACACCTTC.